This T cell receptor (beta chain) was recorded in a study of blood T cell repertoires in COVID-19. Turning to the study itself: Acute and convalescent COVID-19 specimens originated in the United States, Italy and Spain. From T cells, B-cell-depleted T cells, or PBMCs came the material, which was cDNA or gDNA.

In the authors' methods: From reference gene primer amplification, estimates of nucleated cell counts were derived. This table comes from immunoSEQ multiplex PCR, and its TCRdb copy is limited to in-frame clones, with some not included. D and trimming come from the DNA, and the V and J calls and clone size come from that table. The table lists over 85,000 clones, 70% to 90% of them singletons. Trimming left V 2 bases short and J 4 bases short, with 11 bases between. Germline CDR1 reads MGHRA; CDR2 reads YSYEKL. The CDR3 totals 14 residues. The source material was peripheral blood. The source of this sequence is a man in his forties or fifties with active or convalescent COVID-19. The chain links TRBV4-1 to TRBJ1-2; tentatively, D is TRBD1 (5 bases). CDR3 protein: CASSQWEGAYGYTF. The CDR3 nucleotides read TGCGCCAGCAGCCAATGGGAAGGGGCCTATGGCTACACCTTC.